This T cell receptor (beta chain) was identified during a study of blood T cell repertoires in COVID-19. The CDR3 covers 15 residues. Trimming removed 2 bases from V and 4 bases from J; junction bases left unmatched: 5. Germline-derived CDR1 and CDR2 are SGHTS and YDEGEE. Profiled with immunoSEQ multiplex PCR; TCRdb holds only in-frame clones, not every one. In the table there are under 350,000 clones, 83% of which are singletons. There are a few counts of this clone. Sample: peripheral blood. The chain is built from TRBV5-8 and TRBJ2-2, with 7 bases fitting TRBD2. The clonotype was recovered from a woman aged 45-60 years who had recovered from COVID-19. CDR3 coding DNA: TGTGCCAGCAGCTTAGCGGGGCAGAGCACCGGGGAGCTGTTTTTT. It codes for CASSLAGQSTGELFF. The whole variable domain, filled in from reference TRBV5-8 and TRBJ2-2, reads EAGVTQSPTHLIKTRGQQATLRCSPISGHTSVYWYQQALGLGLQFLLWYDEGEERNRGNFPPRFSGRQFPNYSSELNVNALELEDSALYLCASSLAGQSTGELFFGEGSRLTVL.